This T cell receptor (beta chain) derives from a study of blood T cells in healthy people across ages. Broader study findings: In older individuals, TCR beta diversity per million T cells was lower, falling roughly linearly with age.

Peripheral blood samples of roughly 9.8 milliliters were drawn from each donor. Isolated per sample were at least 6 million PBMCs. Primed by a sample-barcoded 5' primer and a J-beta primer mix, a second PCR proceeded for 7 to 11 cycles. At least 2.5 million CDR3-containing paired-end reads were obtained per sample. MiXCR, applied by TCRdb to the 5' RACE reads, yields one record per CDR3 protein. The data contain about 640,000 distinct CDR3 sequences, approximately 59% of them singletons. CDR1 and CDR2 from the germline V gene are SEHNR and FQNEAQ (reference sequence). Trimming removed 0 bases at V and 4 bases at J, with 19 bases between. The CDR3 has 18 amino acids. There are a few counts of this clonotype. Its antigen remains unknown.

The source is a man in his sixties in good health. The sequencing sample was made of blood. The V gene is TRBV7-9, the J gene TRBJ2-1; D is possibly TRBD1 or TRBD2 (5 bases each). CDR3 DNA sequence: TGTGCCAGCAGCTTAGCGGTTGGATCCCCGGGGCCTTACAATGAGCAGTTCTTC. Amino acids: CASSLAVGSPGPYNEQFF.